The 10 T cell receptor beta chains given below trace back to one sample, sequenced in a study of cytomegalovirus exposure and HLA in healthy donors. The study ran its PCR with 60 Vbeta and 13 Jbeta primers. Sequencing used immunoSEQ multiplex PCR; TCRdb keeps in-frame clones, though not all of them. The sample lists roughly 100,000 clones, 73% occurring once. The sample taken for sequencing was PBMCs. Receptors were obtained from a man in his forties in good health and CMV-seronegative.

This clone appeared once. V gene TRBV10-3 combines with J gene TRBJ2-5; 9 nucleotides align to TRBD1. Germline V lookup: CDR1 ENHRY, CDR2 SYGVKD. V dropped 6 bases and J dropped 3; count of bases not matched to a gene: 2. CDR3 length: 13 residues. In nucleotides, the CDR3 is TGTGCCATCAGGGGACAGGGAGAAGAGACCCAGTACTTC. Translation: CAIRGQGEETQYF.

V and J are TRBV28 and TRBJ2-7; 7 nucleotides line up with TRBD1. The ends lost 6 bases at V and 0 bases at J; junction bases unmatched: 8. In germline, CDR1 is MDHEN, CDR2 SYDVKM. The CDR3 is 15 amino acids. The CDR3 loop reads CASRPKGGYSYEQYF. As DNA, the CDR3 is TGTGCCAGCAGACCTAAAGGGGGCTACTCCTACGAGCAGTACTTC.

In DNA form, the CDR3 reads TGTGCCAGCATCCGACATGGGGACAGTCAAGCTTTCTTT. Translating it yields CASIRHGDSQAFF. The chain is built from TRBV28 and TRBJ1-1, with 7 bases that match TRBD1. The CDR3 loop spans 13 amino acids. J was trimmed by 9 bases and V by 7 bases; bases with no gene match: 11. Germline CDR1 MDHEN, CDR2 SYDVKM.

The chain has TRBV23-1 and TRBJ2-2; 8 bases are shared with TRBD1. TRBV23-1 is labeled an ORF, and its function is uncertain. This CDR3 region has 14 residues. Trimming removed 6 bases from V and 6 bases from J; junction bases left unmatched: 6. This CDR3 reads CASRETGGPGELFF. The CDR3 nucleotides read TGCGCCAGCAGGGAAACAGGGGGACCCGGGGAGCTGTTTTTT.

The chain carries TRBV4-3 and TRBJ2-5; D not resolved. Germline assignment: CDR1 LGHNA and CDR2 YSLEER. V lost 0 bases and J 3 bases, leaving 11 bases between the germline ends. This CDR3 region has 15 residues. As DNA, the CDR3 is TGCGCCAGCAGCCAAGATTCGAACAGAAAAGAGACCCAGTACTTC. Encoded protein: CASSQDSNRKETQYF.

The rearrangement uses TRBV19 and TRBJ1-5; TRBD1 might be the D (5 bases). The CDR3 spans 13 residues. In germline, CDR1 is LNHDA, CDR2 SQIVND (reference sequence). Trimming shortened V by 2 bases and J by 9 bases, and 11 bases separated the two germline ends. This chain's CDR3 is CASSITGVGPQHF. In DNA, the CDR3 is TGTGCCAGTAGTATAACGGGGGTGGGGCCCCAGCATTTT.

The rearrangement joins TRBV2 to TRBJ1-4; D might be TRBD1 (5 bases). The germline V gene has CDR1 SNHLY and CDR2 FYNNEI. Trimming took off 11 bases at V and 0 bases at J, with 10 bases between the two ends. The CDR3 sequence is 13 residues long. CDR3 nucleotide sequence: TGTGCCGGGTCCAGGGCAACTAATGAAAAACTGTTTTTT. Amino acid sequence: CAGSRATNEKLFF.

The J gene is TRBJ2-1, the V gene TRBV7-6, with 13 bases aligning to TRBD2. Losses at the gene ends were 5 bases for V and 8 bases for J; bases not matched to a gene: 6. Germline values: CDR1 SGHVS, CDR2 FNYEAQ. The CDR3 is 15 amino acids. The CDR3 sequence is CASSRGLAGIDEQFF. The CDR3 DNA sequence: TGTGCCAGCAGCCGGGGACTAGCGGGGATCGATGAGCAGTTCTTC.

The gene calls are TRBV7-8 and TRBJ1-1; no definite D call. From germline, CDR1 is SGHVS and CDR2 FQNEAQ. This CDR3 region has 13 residues. Trimming removed 3 bases from V and 1 base from J, with 6 bases in between. CDR3 in DNA: TGTGCCAGCAGCTTTGGCTGGAACACTGAAGCTTTCTTT. It yields the protein CASSFGWNTEAFF.

The chain employs TRBV2 and TRBJ2-2; 8 bases map to TRBD2. Looked up from germline, CDR1 is SNHLY and CDR2 is FYNNEI. This CDR3 is 14 amino acids long. V trimming: 4 bases; J trimming: 5 bases; junction bases outside the gene matches: 3. The CDR3 DNA is TGTGCCAGCAGTGTATTAGCGGGGACCGGGGAGCTGTTTTTT. It encodes CASSVLAGTGELFF.